The present entry profiles one T cell receptor (beta chain) with its context. The antigen it binds to is not known. These data originate in a study of CXCR3-negative and CXCR3-positive naive CD8 T cells (dated by TCRdb to about 2019). Looking at the study overall: In total, about 135 million TRB reads were obtained, corresponding to roughly 1.5 +/- 0.3 million reads per library. Data from roughly eleven donors, pooled across two independent experiments, went into the diversity and physicochemical repertoire analyses. For the TRBV-TRBJ cluster analysis, the naive subsets came from roughly 5 donors, while the memory cells came from 3 donors. General conclusions and limits of the study: Within the same donor, TRBV-TRBJ usage looked similar between naive CXCR3-negative and CXCR3-positive cells, but memory cells had distinct patterns. Freshly isolated PBMCs were used for most assays because CXCR3 expression partially decreased after cryopreservation. Comparably high repertoire diversity was found in both naive subsets, whereas much lower repertoire diversity was found in memory CD8+ T cells. TRB CDR3s from CXCR3-positive naive cells showed higher hydrophobicity (lower Kidera factor 4), lower energy, and higher strength and volume indices than CXCR3-negative naive cells. Because surface CD5, which is linked to self-reactivity in mice, was comparable between the naive subsets, TCR interaction strength was also inferred from the physicochemical properties of TRB CDR3s.

For each CD8+ T cell subset, flow sorting was done in triplicate, and 300,000 to 350,000 cells per subset went directly into RLT lysis buffer. To keep memory contaminants out, a stringent definition of naive CD8+ T cells was applied: CD45RO-CCR7+CD27+CD95-. Peripheral blood mononuclear cells were isolated from buffy coats by standard density gradient centrifugation. A FACSAria III was used to flow-sort naive CD8+ T cells into CXCR3-negative and CXCR3-positive populations. An RNeasy Mini Kit was used to extract total RNA from the sorted cells. TCRdb names NextSeq 550 as the instrument used. The Human TCR Profiling Kit (MiLaboratory) was used to prepare UMI-labeled 5' RACE TRB cDNA libraries. The full amount of extracted RNA was used for cDNA synthesis, and the full amount of resulting cDNA was used for PCR amplification. Libraries were prepared in parallel using an identical number of PCR cycles. In the authors' own workflow: With a minimum of two reads required per UMI, MIGEC and MiXCR pulled out about 54,000 +/- 9,700 unique UMI-labeled TRB cDNA molecules from each library. On average, approximately 40,000 +/- 10,000 functional in-frame TRB CDR3 nucleotide clonotypes lacking stop codons were found per library. After each sample was downsampled to 5000 UMI-labeled TRB molecules, VDJtools was used to calculate diversity metrics such as normalized Shannon-Wiener and Chao1. For the central five CDR3 residues, VDJtools calculated physicochemical properties weighted by clonotype size, namely interaction energy, strength, volume and Kidera factor 4. TCRdb reprocessed the reads and provides one entry for every CDR3 protein sequence; no DNA is given. For this entry, the V and J calls and clone size follow TCRdb and not the study's own pipeline. The sample table on file contains about 45,000 distinct CDR3 sequences. In total, the top ten clones hold approximately 2.5% of the sample.

The origin of this receptor is a human donor in good health. Some clones in this sample may be carry-over from other donors' samples. Sequenced material: naive CXCR3- CD8+ T cells from blood. Sample cell subset or site, as interpreted from the label and publication: CD45RO-CCR7+CD27+CD95- naive CD8+ T cells lacking CXCR3 (TNR3-).

The CDR3 sequence is CASSERPGLNSEAFF. Here the chain combines TRBV25-1 and TRBJ1-1; the TRBD1 assignment by TCRdb is unverifiable without DNA. CDR1 and CDR2, looked up from the germline V gene, are MGHDK and SYGVNS. The CDR3 runs 15 residues from the cysteine to the phenylalanine. Only the protein is on record. Where the CDR3 stops, the reference TRBV25-1 and TRBJ1-1 genes take over; the full variable domain is EADIYQTPRYLVIGTGKKITLECSQTMGHDKMYWYQQDPGMELHLIHYSYGVNSTEKGDLSSESTVSRIRTEHFPLTLESARPSHTSQYLCASSERPGLNSEAFFGQGTRLTVV.